This T cell receptor beta chain derives from a study of OX40 agonist ivuxolimab in advanced cancers. At the level of the study: Subjects had a mean age of roughly 60 years, with a range of about 23 to 79; 82.7% were male. Partial responses, seen in three patients, involved one hepatocellular carcinoma and two cutaneous melanomas.

For this clone: Other DNA sequences from this sample encode an identical CDR3 as well.

CDR3 size: 15 residues. Trimming removed 0 bases from V and 2 bases from J; junction bases left unmatched: 1. Germline CDR1 and CDR2: MNHEY and SVGAGI. Profiling relied on immunoSEQ multiplex PCR, and the TCRdb table lists in-frame clones only, not all of them. Among some 79,000 clones listed, 90% to 95% were seen once. The origin of this receptor is an adult with an advanced solid tumor such as melanoma, head and neck, liver or kidney cancer. The sequenced sample was CD4+ or CD8+ T cells sorted from blood, obtained in a trial of the OX40 agonist ivuxolimab. The gene calls are TRBV6-5 and TRBJ1-5, with 7 bases that match TRBD1. The CDR3 nucleotides read TGTGCCAGCAGTTACTCCGGGACAGGCAATCAGCCCCAGCATTTT. Amino acids: CASSYSGTGNQPQHF.